The 18 T cell receptor beta chains below come from one sample, sequenced in a study of T cell repertoires in cytomegalovirus infection. These receptors have no known antigen. TCRdb re-called the reads through MiXCR, storing one row per CDR3 protein. The data show fewer than 650,000 distinct CDR3 sequences, around 40% seen once. Sample: cultured PBMCs, taken from culture after CMV antigen stimulation. These receptors were collected from a human donor in good health (CMV status not recorded). Some clones in this sample may be carry-over from other donors' samples.

This chain links TRBV4-1 with TRBJ1-3; D not certain. The CDR3 contains 10 residues. Per germline, CDR1 MGHRA and CDR2 YSYEKL. This CDR3 reads CGRTGNTIYF. CDR3 nucleotides: TGCGGAAGGACTGGAAACACCATATATTTT.

V gene TRBV12-3 or TRBV12-4 combines with J gene TRBJ1-1, with D possibly matching TRBD1 (5 bases). This CDR3 contains 11 residues. V lost 7 bases and J 7 bases, leaving 10 bases between the germline ends. The CDR3, as DNA: TGTGCCAGCACCCGTGGGGGTGAAGCTTTCTTT. It codes for CASTRGGEAFF.

This clonotype was observed a handful of times. The chain recombines TRBV6-1 with TRBJ2-5; TRBD2 matches 10 bases. This CDR3 comprises 15 residues. The germline V gene encodes CDR1 MNHNS and CDR2 SASEGT. V shed 5 bases, J shed 5 bases, and the junction held 8 bases outside the gene matches. CDR3 region: CASSNQRGGRETQYF. CDR3 in DNA: TGTGCCAGCAGTAACCAGCGGGGGGGCCGGGAGACCCAGTACTTC.

The count of this clonotype is one. The chain links TRBV10-3 to TRBJ1-1; a possible D gene is TRBD1 (6 bases). This CDR3 is built from 12 residues. Trimming left V 2 bases short and J 9 bases short, with 10 bases between. CDR1 and CDR2 from the germline V gene are ENHRY and SYGVKD. The CDR3 DNA reads TGTGCCATCAGTGAGAAGACAGGAAAAGCTTTCTTT. It codes for CAISEKTGKAFF.

This chain connects TRBV6-6 to TRBJ1-2; TRBD1 aligns across 8 bases. The CDR3 covers 15 residues. Looked up from germline, CDR1 is MNHNY and CDR2 is SVGAGI (reference sequence). Trimming took 6 bases from V and 8 from J; bases not matched to a gene: 14. CDR3 residues: CASRDGQGSSGGYTF. CDR3 nucleotides: TGTGCCAGCAGAGATGGACAGGGTAGTTCAGGAGGCTACACCTTC.

The V call is TRBV2, the J call TRBJ1-2; D remains unclear. Germline CDR1 reads SNHLY; CDR2 reads FYNNEI. V lost 4 bases, J lost 8 bases, and 11 bases lay in between. There are 12 residues in the CDR3. The CDR3 sequence: CASSVLLAGYTF. The CDR3 bases are TGTGCCAGCAGTGTTTTGTTAGCGGGCTACACCTTC.

The chain couples TRBV12-3 or TRBV12-4 to TRBJ2-1; D is ambiguous. Trimming removed 3 bases from V and 7 bases from J, with 10 bases in between. This CDR3 has 13 residues. CDR3 bases: TGTGCCAGCAGTTTGTTCTCCAGGAATGAGCAGTTCTTC. Translated: CASSLFSRNEQFF.

This clonotype was observed a few times. The rearrangement links TRBV7-8 to TRBJ2-5, with D possibly TRBD2 on 6 matching bases. Germline V gene sequence: CDR1 SGHVS, CDR2 FQNEAQ. V lost 5 bases, J lost 4 bases, and 14 bases lay in between. CDR3 length equals 14 residues. The CDR3, as DNA: TGTGCCAGCAGCCCGGTGGAGGGTAGAGAGACCCAGTACTTC. Encoded protein: CASSPVEGRETQYF.

This chain uses TRBV19 with TRBJ1-5; the D gene is possibly TRBD1 (5 bases). The CDR3 has 15 amino acids. Germline-derived CDR1 and CDR2 are LNHDA and SQIVND (reference sequence). The V end lost 8 bases, the J end lost 2 bases, and 16 bases lay between the germline ends. This CDR3 reads CASAEGRMGNQPQHF. The CDR3 DNA is TGTGCCAGTGCGGAGGGGAGAATGGGCAATCAGCCCCAGCATTTT.

J is TRBJ1-1 and V is TRBV7-2; 8 bases match TRBD1. V dropped 1 base and J dropped 11; count of bases not matched to a gene: 21. The CDR3 spans 18 residues. CDR1 is SGHTA, CDR2 FQGNSA, per germline. In nucleotides, the CDR3 is TGTGCCAGCAGCTTAGTCGACAGGGGCCGGTCCCCCGAGAGAGAGGCTTTCTTT. It specifies CASSLVDRGRSPEREAFF.

V usage is TRBV7-2 and J usage is TRBJ2-7, with 8 bases that match TRBD1. Per germline, CDR1 SGHTA and CDR2 FQGNSA. This CDR3 comprises 14 residues. The J segment lost 4 bases and the V segment lost 6 bases, leaving 8 bases of the junction unmatched. The CDR3 sequence: CASSSDRGRYEQYF. CDR3 bases: TGTGCCAGCAGTTCAGACAGGGGCCGATACGAGCAGTACTTC.

This clonotype was detected ten times or more. The gene calls are TRBV20-1 and TRBJ1-4; D remains ambiguous. Germline V gene sequence: CDR1 DFQATT, CDR2 SNEGSKA (reference sequence). V dropped 1 base and J dropped 6 bases, with 12 bases sitting between them. The CDR3 consists of 14 residues. The CDR3 coding sequence is TGCAGTGCTAGAGTCGGCCCAGCTTATGAAAAACTGTTTTTT. Translated, it gives CSARVGPAYEKLFF.

The chain links TRBV19 to TRBJ2-3; D gene ambiguous. The CDR3 covers 14 residues. The V end was cut by 3 bases, the J end by 2 bases, with 9 bases between. CDR1 and CDR2 (germline): LNHDA, SQIVND (reference sequence). DNA for the CDR3: TGTGCCAGTAGTATGGATACATTCACAGATACGCAGTATTTT. This translates into CASSMDTFTDTQYF. Full variable domain (outside the CDR3, taken from reference TRBV19 and TRBJ2-3): DGGITQSPKYLFRKEGQNVTLSCEQNLNHDAMYWYRQDPGQGLRLIYYSQIVNDFQKGDIAEGYSVSREKKESFPLTVTSAQKNPTAFYLCASSMDTFTDTQYFGPGTRLTVL.

The chain has TRBV20-1 and TRBJ2-1; 11 nucleotides match TRBD1. V dropped 7 bases and J dropped 7; count of bases not matched to a gene: 6. The CDR3 runs to 13 residues. Germline V gene sequence: CDR1 DFQATT, CDR2 SNEGSKA (reference sequence). The CDR3 is CSGGQGALNEQFF. The CDR3 bases are TGCAGTGGCGGACAGGGGGCGCTTAATGAGCAGTTCTTC.

J is TRBJ2-7 and V is TRBV6-2 or TRBV6-3, with TRBD1 matching over 7 bases. V shed 0 bases, J shed 3 bases, and the junction held 11 bases outside the gene matches. Germline V lookup: CDR1 MNHEY, CDR2 SVGEGT. This CDR3 comprises 17 residues. The CDR3 DNA is TGTGCCAGCAGTTACTCGGACGTCCAGGGACAGCTCTACGAGCAGTACTTC. Its translation is CASSYSDVQGQLYEQYF.

The J gene is TRBJ2-1, the V gene TRBV7-2; D uncertain. CDR1 and CDR2 from the germline V gene are SGHTA and FQGNSA. The CDR3 length is 12 residues. Trimming cost V 2 bases and J 7 bases, with 6 bases left between them. In DNA form, the CDR3 reads TGTGCCAGCAGCTTAACGCTTAATGAGCAGTTCTTC. This encodes CASSLTLNEQFF.

The rearrangement uses TRBV7-2 and TRBJ2-7; D is ambiguous. V lost 2 bases to trimming and J lost 0 bases, with 8 bases between them. CDR3 length: 14 residues. CDR1 is SGHTA, CDR2 FQGNSA, per germline. The CDR3 sequence: CASSLWVSSYEQYF. The DNA for the CDR3 is TGTGCCAGCAGCTTATGGGTCAGCTCCTACGAGCAGTACTTC.

This clonotype turned up a few times. This chain joins TRBV7-2 and TRBJ2-7, with D hard to call. The CDR3 is 9 residues long. Germline V lookup: CDR1 SGHTA, CDR2 FQGNSA. In DNA form, the CDR3 reads TGTGCCAGCAGCTTAGTGACCCTCGTC. Translation: CASSLVTLV.